Reported below is one TCR beta chain. Antigen unknown. The method was immunoSEQ multiplex PCR; TCRdb's version includes in-frame clones alone and lacks a portion of them. The table has about 22,000 clones, about three quarters seen once; the top ten hold approximately 7.8%. V shed 0 bases and J shed 8 bases, with 5 bases lying between them. This CDR3 comprises 11 residues. Germline V gene sequence: CDR1 SQVTM, CDR2 ANQGSEA. These data originate in a study of cytotoxic CD8 clonotypes in ibrutinib-treated CLL. Study-wide results and caveats: Stable or contracted on treatment, public clonotypes were also uncommon.

Investigators sourced about 2.2 micrograms of genomic DNA from cryopreserved PBMCs for TCR beta libraries. Specimen: PBMCs, collected before ibrutinib treatment. V and J are TRBV29-1 and TRBJ2-1; D remains unclear. The TCR sequence derives from a human donor with chronic lymphocytic leukemia. DNA for the CDR3: TGCAGCGTTGAAGATATGGATGAGCAGTTCTTC. Its translation: CSVEDMDEQFF.